Below, 2 T cell receptor beta chains from the same sample are listed, as sequenced in a study of human T cells and chemical hapten exposure. The time point denotes: patch test 2, 6 weeks after DPC sensitization. Treatment in this sample: therapeutic diphenylcyclopropenone sensitization with weekly scalp DPC. TCRdb recomputed calls from the RACE reads with MiXCR, one row per CDR3 protein. The sample yields 95,000 or so distinct CDR3 sequences, around 10% seen once. Sequences were derived from whole blood, sampled in connection with sensitization to the hapten diphenylcyclopropenone (DPC). The receptors were sampled from a woman aged 35 to 49 with alopecia areata. Some clones in this sample may be carry-over from other donors' samples.

This clonotype appeared a few times. The chain carries TRBV4-2 and TRBJ2-1; 15 nucleotides agree with TRBD2. This CDR3 has 22 amino acids. Looked up from germline, CDR1 is LGHNA and CDR2 is YNFKEQ. V shed 3 bases, J shed 1 base, and the junction held 16 bases outside the gene matches. CDR3 amino acids: CASSQGLAGGRLQGGSYNEQFF. CDR3 bases: TGTGCCAGCAGCCAGGGACTAGCGGGGGGCCGACTTCAAGGGGGGTCCTACAATGAGCAGTTCTTC.

This clonotype was found a few times. The rearrangement uses TRBV7-2 and TRBJ2-3, with D possibly being TRBD2 (6 bases). The CDR3 runs to 13 residues. Per the germline V gene, CDR1 is SGHTA and CDR2 is FQGNSA. V lost 1 base to trimming and J lost 6 bases, with 8 bases between them. The CDR3 nucleotides read TGTGCCAGCAGCTTAGACCTAGCGGATACGCAGTATTTT. Amino acid sequence: CASSLDLADTQYF.